This T cell receptor beta chain comes out of a study of T cell repertoires in cytomegalovirus infection. This clonotype showed up just once. Antigen unknown. MiXCR, applied by TCRdb to the reads, yields one record per CDR3 protein. The sample has tens of thousands of distinct CDR3 sequences, about a fifth seen once. V was trimmed by 10 bases and J by 1 base, leaving 14 bases between them. The germline V gene encodes CDR1 MNHEY and CDR2 SVGEGT. The CDR3 totals 13 residues. Sequenced here: CD8+ T cells from cultured PBMCs, sampled from culture after CMV antigen stimulation. This clonotype originated in a human donor in good health (CMV status not recorded). Some clones in this sample may be carry-over from other donors' samples. The chain carries TRBV6-2 or TRBV6-3 and TRBJ2-7, with a possible D match to TRBD1 (5 bases). The CDR3 bases are TGTGCCATCAACACAGGAAGATCCTACGAGCAGTACTTC. Protein: CAINTGRSYEQYF.